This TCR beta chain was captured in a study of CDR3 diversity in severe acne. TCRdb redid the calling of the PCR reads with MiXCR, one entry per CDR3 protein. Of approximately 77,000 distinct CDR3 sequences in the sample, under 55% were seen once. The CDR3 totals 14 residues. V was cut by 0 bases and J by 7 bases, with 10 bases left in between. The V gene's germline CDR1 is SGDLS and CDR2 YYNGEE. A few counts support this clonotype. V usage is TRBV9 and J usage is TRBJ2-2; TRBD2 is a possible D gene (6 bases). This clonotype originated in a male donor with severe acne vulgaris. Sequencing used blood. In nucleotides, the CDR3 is TGTGCCAGCAGCGTAGATGGGGGAGGCGGGGAGCTGTTTTTT. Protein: CASSVDGGGGELFF. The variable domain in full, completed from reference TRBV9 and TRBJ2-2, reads DSGVTQTPKHLITATGQRVTLRCSPRSGDLSVYWYQQSLDQGLQFLIQYYNGEERAKGNILERFSAQQFPDLHSELNLSSLELGDSALYFCASSVDGGGGELFFGEGSRLTVL.